This TCR beta chain was obtained from a study of T cell responses to AZD1222 COVID-19 vaccine. Sequencing used immunoSEQ multiplex PCR; TCRdb keeps in-frame clones, though not all of them. The sample carries about 150,000 clones, about 95% recorded once. This CDR3 is 16 amino acids long. J was trimmed by 4 bases and V by 0 bases; bases with no gene match: 7. Germline V gene lookup returns CDR1 MGHRA and CDR2 YSYEKL. This receptor was obtained from an adult in good health. This rearrangement joins TRBV4-1 to TRBJ2-7; 9 bases line up with TRBD2. The input for sequencing was peripheral blood, taken on day 0 of AZD1222 vaccination. The CDR3 coding sequence is TGCGCCAGCAGCCAAGATTGGGTAGCGGGAGTGTACGAGCAGTACGTC. Encoded protein: CASSQDWVAGVYEQYV.